The 11 T cell receptor beta chains below were found in one sample sequenced in a study of lymphopenia after photon versus proton radiotherapy. The data were produced by immunoSEQ multiplex PCR, yet TCRdb's version contains in-frame clones alone and is incomplete. The sample includes tens of thousands of clones, approximately 83% of them seen just once. The sequencing used peripheral blood, collected from a patient treated with proton-based radiotherapy. All receptors derive from a woman in her 70s with pancreatic cancer.

V and J are TRBV7-2 and TRBJ1-1, with TRBD1 matching 7 bases. After removal of 3 bases from V and 4 bases from J, the junction contained 5 bases not matched to a gene. The germline CDR1 and CDR2 sequences are SGHTA and FQGNSA. This CDR3 is built from 14 residues. CDR3 loop: CASSFRQGGTEAFF. As DNA, the CDR3 is TGTGCCAGCAGCTTCCGACAGGGTGGCACTGAAGCTTTCTTT.

CDR3 nucleotides: TGTGCCAGTAGTATAGATCTCCCGGGACTAGCGGGAGGTAGACCTGAGCAGTTCTTC. It translates to CASSIDLPGLAGGRPEQFF. J is TRBJ2-1 and V is TRBV19; 15 bases are a match to TRBD2. The CDR3 runs to 19 residues. CDR1 LNHDA and CDR2 SQIVND come from the germline V gene (reference sequence). The J segment lost 9 bases and the V segment lost 0 bases, leaving 12 bases of the junction unmatched.

The CDR3: CASSQHQGTGGTEAFF. CDR3 DNA sequence: TGTGCCAGCAGCCAACATCAGGGAACAGGGGGAACTGAAGCTTTCTTT. The chain links TRBV4-2 to TRBJ1-1; 8 bases are shared with TRBD1. Germline-derived CDR1 and CDR2 are LGHNA and YNFKEQ. With 2 bases clipped from V and 5 bases from J, the junction kept 10 bases outside the gene matches. CDR3 length: 16 residues.

The rearrangement uses TRBV19 and TRBJ1-5; D ambiguous. Germline assignment: CDR1 LNHDA and CDR2 SQIVND (reference sequence). The CDR3 totals 13 residues. The germline V and J ends were trimmed by 7 bases and 2 bases, with 9 bases remaining between them. CDR3 bases: TGTGCCAGTAAATCCACAGGCAATCAGCCCCAGCATTTT. Residues: CASKSTGNQPQHF.

V usage is TRBV6-5 and J usage is TRBJ2-7; D uncertain. This CDR3 spans 14 amino acids. Trimming pared 8 bases from V and 2 bases from J, leaving 16 bases between. Looked up from germline, CDR1 is MNHEY and CDR2 is SVGAGI. CDR3 nucleotides: TGTGCCAGCCGAACGCACACGATTACCTACGAGCAGTACTTC. It is translated as CASRTHTITYEQYF.

V usage is TRBV27 and J usage is TRBJ2-7; D possibly uses TRBD1 or TRBD2 (5 bases each). This CDR3 region has 15 residues. The V and J ends lost 3 bases and 2 bases respectively, with 14 bases between them. The germline V gene has CDR1 MNHEY and CDR2 SMNVEV (reference sequence). This CDR3 is CASSLGLAGTYEQYF. In DNA, the CDR3 is TGTGCCAGCAGTTTGGGGCTAGCTGGTACCTACGAGCAGTACTTC.

This chain links TRBV4-1 with TRBJ2-2; 7 nucleotides agree with TRBD1. V lost 1 base and J lost 4; bases outside the gene matches: 6. This CDR3 contains 16 residues. Germline CDR1 reads MGHRA; CDR2 reads YSYEKL. The CDR3, as DNA: TGCGCCAGCAGCCAAGTCTCGGACAGGCTCACCGGGGAGCTGTTTTTT. It codes for CASSQVSDRLTGELFF.

The V call is TRBV5-1, the J call TRBJ1-1, with D maybe TRBD1 (5 bases). V was cut by 0 bases and J by 4 bases, with 10 bases left in between. Germline V gene lookup returns CDR1 SGHRS and CDR2 YFSETQ. There are 14 residues in the CDR3. The CDR3 protein is CASSLGGEFTEAFF. Written as DNA, the CDR3 is TGCGCCAGCAGCTTGGGAGGGGAGTTCACTGAAGCTTTCTTT.

The genes are TRBV7-2 and TRBJ1-1, with a tentative D call TRBD1 (6 bases). This CDR3 region has 16 residues. Looked up from germline, CDR1 is SGHTA and CDR2 is FQGNSA. Trimming cost V 5 bases and J 5 bases, with 21 bases left between them. CDR3 DNA sequence: TGTGCCAGCAGCCGCCCGCCTATCAGGGGAGGGACTGAAGCTTTCTTT. It encodes CASSRPPIRGGTEAFF.

The chain links TRBV4-2 to TRBJ2-1; TRBD2 matches at 15 bases. V lost 3 bases and J lost 4; bases outside the gene matches: 7. CDR3 length: 18 residues. Per the germline V gene, CDR1 is LGHNA and CDR2 is YNFKEQ. This CDR3 is CASSHGLAGGRRYNEQFF. CDR3 nucleotide sequence: TGTGCCAGCAGCCACGGACTAGCGGGAGGGCGGCGGTACAATGAGCAGTTCTTC.

The V and J genes are TRBV10-3 and TRBJ1-1, with 8 bases matching TRBD1. The J segment lost 5 bases and the V segment lost 0 bases, leaving 8 bases of the junction unmatched. The CDR3 loop spans 16 amino acids. Germline V gives CDR1 ENHRY, CDR2 SYGVKD. CDR3 bases: TGTGCCATCAGTGAGTCCAAACGACAGGGGAGGACTGAAGCTTTCTTT. It codes for CAISESKRQGRTEAFF.